A single T cell receptor beta chain is shown here with its context. Its target is unknown. The CDR3 spans 13 residues. J gave up 4 bases and V 3 bases, and 2 bases lay outside the gene matches. From germline, CDR1 is SQVTM and CDR2 ANQGSEA. This sample was included in a study of T cell responses to AZD1222 COVID-19 vaccine. Findings and limits, study-wide: Reports indicate that nearly half of spike-specific TCRs are directed at unmutated variant regions. Researchers report vaccine-associated CD4 TCRs spanning spike, with dominance at 160-218 and 743-854. Clonal diversity was possibly underestimated; the donors were predominantly white British and more often female. Baseline seropositivity occurred in only 5 to 7 AZD1222 recipients.

The method was immunoSEQ multiplex PCR; TCRdb's version includes in-frame clones alone and lacks a portion of them. The sample lists around 160,000 clones, more than 70% occurring once. This rearrangement joins TRBV29-1 to TRBJ1-2, with 10 bases lining up with TRBD1. This sample comprised peripheral blood, obtained on day 0 of AZD1222 vaccination. The TCR comes from an adult in good health. As DNA, the CDR3 is TGCAGCGTTGAGACAGGGGGCCTCTATGGCTACACCTTC. This codes for CSVETGGLYGYTF.